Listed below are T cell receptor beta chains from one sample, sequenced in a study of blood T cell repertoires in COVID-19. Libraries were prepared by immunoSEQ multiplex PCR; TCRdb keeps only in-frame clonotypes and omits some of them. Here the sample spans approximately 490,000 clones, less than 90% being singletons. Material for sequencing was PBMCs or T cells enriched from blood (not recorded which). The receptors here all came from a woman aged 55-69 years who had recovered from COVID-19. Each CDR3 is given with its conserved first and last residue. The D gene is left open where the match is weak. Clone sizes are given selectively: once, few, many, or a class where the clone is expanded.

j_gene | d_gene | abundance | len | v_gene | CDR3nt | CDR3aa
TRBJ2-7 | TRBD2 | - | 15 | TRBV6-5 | TGTGCCAGCAGTCCACCGGGACTAGGCCCCTACGAGCAGTACTTC | CASSPPGLGPYEQYF
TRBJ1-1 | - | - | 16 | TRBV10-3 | TGTGCCATCAGTGAGACCCTAACAGGGTTGAACACTGAAGCTTTCTTT | CAISETLTGLNTEAFF
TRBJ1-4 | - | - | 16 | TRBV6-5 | TGTGCCAGCAGCTACTCCGAGACAGGAACTAATGAAAAACTGTTTTTT | CASSYSETGTNEKLFF
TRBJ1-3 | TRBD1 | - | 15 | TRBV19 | TGTGCCAGTAGTCCACGACAGGGCTACGGAAACACCATATATTTT | CASSPRQGYGNTIYF
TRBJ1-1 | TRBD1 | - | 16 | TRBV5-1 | TGCGCCAGCAGTCATGGGACAGGGGCCATGGGCACTGAAGCTTTCTTT | CASSHGTGAMGTEAFF
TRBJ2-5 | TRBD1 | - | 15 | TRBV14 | TGTGCCAGCAGCAGACGGACAGGGGTAAGGGAGACCCAGTACTTC | CASSRRTGVRETQYF
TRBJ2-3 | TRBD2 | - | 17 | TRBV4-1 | TGCGCCAGCAGCCAAGCGGCTAGCGGGGGGGTTAAAGATACGCAGTATTTT | CASSQAASGGVKDTQYF
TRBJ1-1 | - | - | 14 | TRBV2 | TGTGCCAGCAGCACGACAAGCATGAACACTGAAGCTTTCTTT | CASSTTSMNTEAFF
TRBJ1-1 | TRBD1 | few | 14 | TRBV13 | TGTGCCAGCAGCCCAAGACAGGGGACGGGTGGGACTTTCTTT | CASSPRQGTGGTFF
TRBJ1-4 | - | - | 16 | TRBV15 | TGTGCCACCAGCAAGAGACGGGGTTCAGCGGAGGAAAAACTGTTTTTT | CATSKRRGSAEEKLFF
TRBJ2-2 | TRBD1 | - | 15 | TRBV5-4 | TGTGCCAGCAGCTTGGGGGGACAGGGTAACGGGGAGCTGTTTTTT | CASSLGGQGNGELFF
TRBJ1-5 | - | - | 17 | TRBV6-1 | TGTGCCAGCAGTGGTCGGGCAGGGATGTATAGCAATCAGCCCCAGCATTTT | CASSGRAGMYSNQPQHF
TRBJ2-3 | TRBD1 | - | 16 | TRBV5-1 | TGCGCCAGCAGCCGCCGTGACAGGGCTTCCACAGATACGCAGTATTTT | CASSRRDRASTDTQYF
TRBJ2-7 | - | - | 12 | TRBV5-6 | TGTGCCAGCAGCTTACAGCCTTACGAGCAGTACTTC | CASSLQPYEQYF
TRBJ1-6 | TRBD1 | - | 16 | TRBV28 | TGTGCCAGCAGCCTCGATTCCGGGACAGGGAATTCACCCCTCCACTTT | CASSLDSGTGNSPLHF
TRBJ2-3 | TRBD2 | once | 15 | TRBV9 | TGTGCCAGCAGCGGTAGCGGGGGGTACACAGATACGCAGTATTTT | CASSGSGGYTDTQYF
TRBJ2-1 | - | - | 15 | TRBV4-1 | TGCGCCAGCAGCCAAGATGGGAGCTCCTACAATGAGCAGTTCTTC | CASSQDGSSYNEQFF
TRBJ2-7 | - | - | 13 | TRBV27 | TGTGCCAGCAGTTTATTTGGTCCAGACGAGCAGTACTTC | CASSLFGPDEQYF
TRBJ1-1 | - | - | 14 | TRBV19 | TGTGCCAGTAGTAGTGGGCCGACGAACACTGAAGCTTTCTTT | CASSSGPTNTEAFF
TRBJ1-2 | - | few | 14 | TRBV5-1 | TGCGCCAGCAGCTTGGCGACAGACAACTATGGCTACACCTTC | CASSLATDNYGYTF